Below are 9 T cell receptor beta chains sequenced from a single sample in a study of cytomegalovirus exposure and HLA in healthy donors. Primers: 60 Vbeta forward and 13 Jbeta reverse. Repertoires were generated with immunoSEQ multiplex PCR, while TCRdb's copy carries only in-frame clones and drops some. The table has some 140,000 clones, about 81% seen once. The specimen sequenced was PBMCs. These receptors all come from a woman in her forties or fifties in good health and CMV-seropositive.

V is TRBV5-6 and J is TRBJ1-2; a possible D gene is TRBD1 (6 bases). This CDR3 has 16 amino acids. Germline V gene lookup returns CDR1 SGHDT and CDR2 YYEEEE. With 0 bases removed from V and 8 bases from J, the gap between germline ends came to 20 bases. Here the CDR3 DNA reads TGTGCCAGCAGCTTGGCAGCAGGGTGGAAGGGGGACGGCTACACCTTC. This translates into CASSLAAGWKGDGYTF.

The chain combines TRBV29-1 with TRBJ1-4, with D perhaps matching TRBD1 (5 bases). Trimming took 0 bases from V and 5 from J, leaving 10 bases between them. The CDR3 totals 14 residues. The V gene's germline CDR1 is SQVTM and CDR2 ANQGSEA. CDR3 DNA: TGCAGCGTTGAAGAACACAGGTCAAATGAAAAACTGTTTTTT. Amino acids: CSVEEHRSNEKLFF.

The chain recombines TRBV7-6 with TRBJ2-3; unclear D gene. Looked up from germline, CDR1 is SGHVS and CDR2 is FNYEAQ. The CDR3 loop spans 16 amino acids. V shed 1 base and J shed 8 bases, with 19 bases lying between them. The CDR3, as DNA: TGTGCCAGCAGCTTAGGTCAGCCAGCCATCACGGGTACGCAGTATTTT. Its protein product is CASSLGQPAITGTQYF. The variable domain in full, completed from reference TRBV7-6 and TRBJ2-3, reads GAGVSQSPRYKVTKRGQDVALRCDPISGHVSLYWYRQALGQGPEFLTYFNYEAQQDKSGLPNDRFSAERPEGSISTLTIQRTEQRDSAMYRCASSLGQPAITGTQYFGPGTRLTVL.

The chain uses TRBV5-1 and TRBJ2-5; 11 bases map to TRBD1. CDR3 length: 15 residues. Germline CDR1 reads SGHRS; CDR2 reads YFSETQ. V lost 4 bases, J lost 4 bases, and 6 bases stayed unmatched. The CDR3 region is CASSPGTGGIETQYF. CDR3 in DNA: TGCGCCAGCAGCCCCGGGACAGGGGGTATAGAGACCCAGTACTTC.

The chain couples TRBV10-3 to TRBJ2-1, with TRBD2 matching 11 bases. This CDR3 comprises 20 residues. Germline V CDR1 and CDR2: ENHRY, SYGVKD. J was trimmed by 5 bases and V by 0 bases; bases with no gene match: 15. CDR3: CAISESRLAGPRPQHNEQFF. CDR3 bases: TGTGCCATCAGTGAGTCGCGACTAGCGGGGCCAAGGCCACAGCACAATGAGCAGTTCTTC.

The chain is built from TRBV20-1 and TRBJ1-4; D is undetermined. Germline CDR1 and CDR2: DFQATT and SNEGSKA (reference sequence). This CDR3 region has 11 residues. V lost 6 bases to trimming and J lost 8 bases, with 10 bases between them. CDR3 DNA sequence: TGCAGTGCGAAAGCTATCGAAAAACTGTTTTTT. Amino acids: CSAKAIEKLFF.

A single count supports this clone. This chain connects TRBV15 to TRBJ1-1, with TRBD1 identical over 8 bases. This CDR3 spans 15 amino acids. CDR1 and CDR2 from the germline V gene are LNHNV and YYDKDF (reference sequence). The junction had 6 bases not matched to a gene; V was cut back by 4 bases and J by 2 bases. DNA of the CDR3: TGTGCCACCAGCATGGTCGACAGGGGCAACACTGAAGCTTTCTTT. It is translated as CATSMVDRGNTEAFF.

The chain is built from TRBV6-6 and TRBJ1-1, with D uncertain. CDR3 length equals 13 residues. Trimming shortened V by 0 bases and J by 7 bases, and 9 bases separated the two germline ends. The V gene's germline CDR1 is MNHNY and CDR2 SVGAGI (reference sequence). The CDR3 DNA is TGTGCCAGCAGTTACTCTTTTTCAGGTGAAGCTTTCTTT. It encodes CASSYSFSGEAFF.

In regard to this clone: One end of the junction varies from germline; a read error may be responsible. The V and J genes are TRBV4-1 and TRBJ1-2, with no clear D. The CDR3 loop spans 15 amino acids. CDR1 is MGHRA, CDR2 YSYEKL, per germline. The CDR3 here is CASSQRTGSGYVYTF. The CDR3 nucleotides read TGCGCCAGCAGCCAGAGGACGGGATCAGGATATGTCTACACCTTC.